The 23 T cell receptor beta chains below all came from one sample that was sequenced in a study of cytomegalovirus exposure and HLA in healthy donors. The PCR ran on 60 Vbeta and 13 Jbeta primers. TCRdb's table, derived via immunoSEQ multiplex PCR, lists solely in-frame clones and lacks some. The table lists about 150,000 clones, around 84% of them singletons. The sample consisted of PBMCs. These receptors all come from a boy between 2 and 10 years old in good health and CMV-seronegative.

V usage is TRBV25-1 and J usage is TRBJ2-5; tentatively, D is TRBD2 (6 bases). This CDR3 is built from 14 residues. Trimming pared 5 bases from V and 4 bases from J, leaving 14 bases between. Germline lookup yields CDR1 MGHDK and CDR2 SYGVNS. CDR3 nucleotides: TGTGCCAGCAGTCCCCCGTGGGGAGGAGAGACCCAGTACTTC. Protein product: CASSPPWGGETQYF.

V is TRBV5-4 and J is TRBJ1-1; 7 positions agree with TRBD1. Trimming cost V 1 base and J 5 bases; bases outside gene matches: 2. The CDR3 spans 13 residues. Germline V lookup: CDR1 SGHNT, CDR2 YYREEE (reference sequence). This CDR3 is CASSLPGGTEAFF. Here the CDR3 DNA reads TGTGCCAGCAGCTTGCCAGGGGGAACTGAAGCTTTCTTT. Full variable domain (rest looked up from reference TRBV5-4 and TRBJ1-1): ETGVTQSPTHLIKTRGQQVTLRCSSQSGHNTVSWYQQALGQGPQFIFQYYREEENGRGNFPPRFSGLQFPNYSSELNVNALELDDSALYLCASSLPGGTEAFFGQGTRLTVV.

The V and J genes are TRBV7-2 and TRBJ1-5; the D gene is possibly TRBD1 (5 bases). Trimming removed 1 base at V and 0 bases at J, with 10 bases between. The CDR3 length is 16 residues. Germline CDR1 reads SGHTA; CDR2 reads FQGNSA. The CDR3 loop reads CASSLERGLSNQPQHF. CDR3 in DNA: TGTGCCAGCAGCTTAGAGCGGGGACTTAGCAATCAGCCCCAGCATTTT.

The rearrangement joins TRBV15 to TRBJ1-2, with D perhaps TRBD1 (5 bases). Trimming pared 7 bases from V and 4 bases from J, leaving 13 bases between. CDR3 size: 13 residues. The germline CDR1 and CDR2 sequences are LNHNV and YYDKDF (reference sequence). The CDR3 DNA follows: TGTGCCACCACCGCCGACAGACTCTATGGCTACACCTTC. Translation: CATTADRLYGYTF.

This clone was observed a handful of times. This chain links TRBV7-9 with TRBJ1-3; no reliable D call. Germline values: CDR1 SEHNR, CDR2 FQNEAQ (reference sequence). The CDR3 has 14 amino acids. The ends were cut back, 5 bases at V and 0 bases at J, with 8 bases in the middle. CDR3 DNA sequence: TGTGCCAGCAGCGCTTCTAACTCTGGAAACACCATATATTTT. Its translation is CASSASNSGNTIYF.

Comment on this clone: One junction end disagrees with the germline gene, perhaps due to a read error. The CDR3 sequence: CAISDNLAGVWF. In DNA form, the CDR3 reads TGTGCCATCAGTGACAATTTAGCGGGAGTGTGGTTC. This chain connects TRBV10-3 to TRBJ2-7; 9 bases are a match to TRBD2. Germline CDR1 reads ENHRY; CDR2 reads SYGVKD. The CDR3 loop spans 12 amino acids.

The rearrangement uses TRBV2 and TRBJ1-1; TRBD1 matches at 7 bases. The CDR3 runs 14 residues. V lost 5 bases and J lost 1; bases outside the gene matches: 4. In germline, CDR1 is SNHLY, CDR2 FYNNEI. Written as DNA, the CDR3 is TGTGCCAGCAGTCTCGGGACAGCGAACACTGAAGCTTTCTTT. Amino acids: CASSLGTANTEAFF.

The chain employs TRBV6-1 and TRBJ2-7; weak D call: TRBD2 (5 bases). The CDR3 runs to 13 residues. Germline CDR1 reads MNHNS; CDR2 reads SASEGT. V was cut by 8 bases and J by 5 bases, with 16 bases left in between. The CDR3 here is CASGSRETDEQYF. CDR3 sequence (DNA): TGTGCCAGCGGGAGTCGAGAGACCGACGAGCAGTACTTC.

This chain joins TRBV29-1 and TRBJ2-1; 9 positions match TRBD2. Germline V gene data show CDR1 as SQVTM and CDR2 as ANQGSEA. The CDR3 consists of 15 residues. With V trimmed by 4 bases and J by 9 bases, 13 bases remained unmatched. Here the CDR3 DNA reads TGCAGCGTTGTACCTCTCGCGGGGGGGCGGGGTGAGCAGTTCTTC. The encoded protein is CSVVPLAGGRGEQFF.

The chain is built from TRBV5-6 and TRBJ2-3; 11 bases line up with TRBD2. Losses at the gene ends were 4 bases for V and 0 bases for J; bases not matched to a gene: 13. The CDR3 is 19 residues long. CDR1 is SGHDT and CDR2 is YYEEEE in the germline V gene. In nucleotides, the CDR3 is TGTGCCAGCAGCGTTCTAACCGGGACTAGCGGTTTTAGCACAGATACGCAGTATTTT. It specifies CASSVLTGTSGFSTDTQYF.

The rearrangement links TRBV15 to TRBJ2-3; the match to TRBD2 covers 14 bases. In germline, CDR1 is LNHNV, CDR2 YYDKDF (reference sequence). CDR3 size: 15 residues. V gave up 3 bases and J gave up 6 bases; unmatched junction bases: 2. The CDR3 reads CATSRTSGGADTQYF. The CDR3, as DNA: TGTGCCACCAGCAGGACTAGCGGGGGGGCCGATACGCAGTATTTT.

V and J are TRBV19 and TRBJ2-6; D unclear. CDR1 is LNHDA, CDR2 SQIVND, per germline (reference sequence). This CDR3 has 13 amino acids. The V gene lost 4 bases and the J gene lost 7 bases, with 8 bases spanning the gap. CDR3 residues: CASSNPGANVLTF. The CDR3 DNA reads as TGTGCCAGTAGTAATCCAGGTGCCAACGTCCTGACTTTC. Full variable domain (remainder filled in from reference TRBV19 and TRBJ2-6): DGGITQSPKYLFRKEGQNVTLSCEQNLNHDAMYWYRQDPGQGLRLIYYSQIVNDFQKGDIAEGYSVSREKKESFPLTVTSAQKNPTAFYLCASSNPGANVLTFGAGSRLTVL.

The CDR3 is CASSPRQGSPYEQYF. For the CDR3, the DNA is TGTGCCAGCAGCCCCCGCCAGGGGTCGCCCTACGAGCAGTACTTC. The chain recombines TRBV7-9 with TRBJ2-7; the D gene is possibly TRBD1 (6 bases). Germline V CDR1 and CDR2: SEHNR, FQNEAQ (reference sequence). V lost 5 bases to trimming and J lost 2 bases, with 16 bases between them. The CDR3 is made up of 15 amino acids.

This chain joins TRBV7-2 and TRBJ2-1, with TRBD2 matching 9 bases. From germline, CDR1 is SGHTA and CDR2 FQGNSA. The CDR3 spans 17 residues. V lost 4 bases and J lost 1; bases outside the gene matches: 8. The CDR3 bases are TGTGCCAGCAGCTCATTTAGCGGGAGTAGTTCCTACAATGAGCAGTTCTTC. Translated: CASSSFSGSSSYNEQFF. The whole variable domain, remainder taken from reference TRBV7-2 and TRBJ2-1, is GAGVSQSPSNKVTEKGKDVELRCDPISGHTALYWYRQSLGQGLEFLIYFQGNSAPDKSGLPSDRFSAERTGGSVSTLTIQRTQQEDSAVYLCASSSFSGSSSYNEQFFGPGTRLTVL.

The chain carries TRBV27 and TRBJ2-5, with 7 bases fitting TRBD1. This CDR3 comprises 13 residues. Germline-derived CDR1 and CDR2 are MNHEY and SMNVEV (reference sequence). After removal of 5 bases from V and 7 bases from J, the junction contained 7 bases not matched to a gene. The CDR3: CASSGTDWGTQYF. CDR3 nucleotide sequence: TGTGCCAGCAGTGGGACAGATTGGGGGACCCAGTACTTC.

The V gene is TRBV4-1, the J gene TRBJ2-7; 9 nucleotides agree with TRBD1. Germline V gene sequence: CDR1 MGHRA, CDR2 YSYEKL. V trimming: 4 bases; J trimming: 3 bases; junction bases outside the gene matches: 7. This CDR3 has 15 amino acids. The CDR3 sequence: CASSLQRDRDYEQYF. In DNA form, the CDR3 reads TGCGCCAGCAGCCTCCAGCGGGACAGGGACTACGAGCAGTACTTC.

The V and J genes are TRBV11-2 and TRBJ1-1, with D unresolved. Trimming took off 8 bases at V and 0 bases at J, with 19 bases between the two ends. Germline assignment: CDR1 SGHAT and CDR2 FQNNGV. The CDR3 has 16 amino acids. CDR3: CASAGLRRTLNTEAFF. Here the CDR3 DNA reads TGTGCCAGCGCTGGACTCCGGAGGACCCTGAACACTGAAGCTTTCTTT.

CDR3 sequence: CASSLGQGPSGAVFAYEQYF. The DNA of the CDR3 is TGTGCCAGCAGCTTAGGTCAAGGTCCCAGCGGGGCCGTTTTCGCTTACGAGCAGTACTTC. The chain is built from TRBV7-6 and TRBJ2-7, with 7 bases aligning to TRBD2. CDR1 is SGHVS, CDR2 FNYEAQ, per germline. V shed 1 base and J 4 bases; nucleotides not matched to a gene: 22. The CDR3 length is 20 residues.

This sequence joins TRBV19 and TRBJ1-5, with D hard to call. The CDR3 is made up of 14 amino acids. V shed 5 bases and J shed 1 base, with 9 bases lying between them. CDR1 is LNHDA, CDR2 SQIVND, per germline (reference sequence). The CDR3 nucleotides are TGTGCCAGTAGTCGGGGTTACAGCAATCAGCCCCAGCATTTT. This codes for CASSRGYSNQPQHF.

This clone appeared once. The V and J genes are TRBV5-1 and TRBJ1-2; 8 bases map to TRBD1. In germline, CDR1 is SGHRS, CDR2 YFSETQ. Trimming took 0 bases from V and 4 from J; bases not matched to a gene: 5. The CDR3 consists of 15 residues. The CDR3 is CASSLDQGAVYGYTF. In DNA form, the CDR3 reads TGCGCCAGCAGCTTGGATCAGGGGGCTGTCTATGGCTACACCTTC.

This clone has only a few counts. The chain recombines TRBV19 with TRBJ1-1; possibly TRBD1 for D (6 bases). Germline CDR1 and CDR2: LNHDA and SQIVND (reference sequence). V was clipped by 3 bases and J by 3 bases, with 8 bases between them. The CDR3 spans 13 residues. The CDR3 DNA sequence: TGTGCCAGTAGTATCCGGACAGACACTGAAGCTTTCTTT. It codes for CASSIRTDTEAFF.

This clone was observed a handful of times. The chain recombines TRBV6-4 with TRBJ1-6; perhaps TRBD1 as D (5 bases). The V gene's germline CDR1 is MRHNA and CDR2 SNTAGT. The V gene lost 0 bases and the J gene lost 5 bases, with 8 bases spanning the gap. The CDR3 has 15 residues. The CDR3 DNA follows: TGTGCCAGCAGTGACTCCCAGGGAAATAATTCACCCCTCCACTTT. Translated: CASSDSQGNNSPLHF.

This chain connects TRBV7-2 to TRBJ1-2; D gene ambiguous. Germline V gene data show CDR1 as SGHTA and CDR2 as FQGNSA. V was clipped by 3 bases and J by 8 bases, with 13 bases between them. The CDR3 loop spans 13 amino acids. As DNA, the CDR3 is TGTGCCAGCAGCTTCCCCCCAAGCTACGGCTACACCTTC. Amino acids: CASSFPPSYGYTF.